Presented here are 9 T cell receptor beta chains from one specimen sequenced in a study of T cell clonality in common variable immunodeficiency. TCRdb's table, derived via immunoSEQ multiplex PCR, lists solely in-frame clones and lacks some. Recorded here are 40,000 to 50,000 clones, none singletons. Study observations and caveats: Fewer deletions and N-nucleotide insertions were reportedly seen in common variable immunodeficiency TCR beta sequences.

These TCRs' antigens remain unknown. The sample comprised peripheral blood mononuclear cells. The source is a human donor with common variable immunodeficiency.

This clone was seen only a few times. The read is 3 residues too short to cover the CDR3 end, so that end is filled in from the germline J gene. The V gene is TRBV2, the J gene TRBJ1-6, with a tentative D call TRBD1 (5 bases). Germline V gene sequence: CDR1 SNHLY, CDR2 FYNNEI. The V end lost 6 bases, the J end lost 7 bases, and 13 bases lay between the germline ends. The CDR3 length is 14 residues. The part of the CDR3 DNA that was read is TGTGCCAGCAGAGTCGACAGTCTCAATTCACCC. The encoded protein is CASRVDSLNSP. The full CDR3 sequence reads CASRVDSLNSPLHF.

This clone came up many times. The read is 3 residues too short to cover the CDR3 end, so that end is filled in from the germline J gene. The J gene is TRBJ2-5, the V gene TRBV29-1; 7 nucleotides align to TRBD2. V trimming: 3 bases; J trimming: 2 bases; junction bases outside the gene matches: 0. CDR3 length: 12 amino acids. The germline V gene has CDR1 SQVTM and CDR2 ANQGSEA. The DNA read from the CDR3 is TGCAGCGTTGAGCGGGGGCAAGAGACC. Translated: CSVERGQET. The whole CDR3 protein reads CSVERGQETQYF.

This clone was observed many times. The read gets to within 3 residues of the CDR3 end, and the germline J gene fills in the rest. This chain connects TRBV12-3 or TRBV12-4 to TRBJ2-5, with a possible D match to TRBD1 (5 bases). V lost 3 bases and J 4 bases, leaving 9 bases between the germline ends. The CDR3 is made up of 13 amino acids. The CDR3 spells CASSFDSVETQYF. CDR3 DNA (partial): TGTGCCAGCAGTTTTGACAGTGTAGAGACC.

The sample holds many counts of this clone. The read gets to within 3 residues of the CDR3 end, and the germline J gene fills in the rest. The chain uses TRBV19 and TRBJ2-2, with a weak D call TRBD1 (6 bases). The CDR3 covers 15 residues. The V and J ends lost 4 bases and 4 bases respectively, with 13 bases between them. Looked up from germline, CDR1 is LNHDA and CDR2 is SQIVND (reference sequence). The DNA read from the CDR3 is TGTGCCAGTAGTACGTCGTCCAGGGGCACCGGGGAG. Its protein product is CASSTSSRGTGE. In full, the CDR3 is CASSTSSRGTGELFF.

The part of the CDR3 DNA that was read is TGTGCCAGTAGTTACCCCGGGACTAGCGGCCAAGAGACC. This translates into CASSYPGTSGQET. The whole CDR3 is CASSYPGTSGQETQYF. This chain connects TRBV19 to TRBJ2-5, with 11 bases matching TRBD2. The read halts 3 residues ahead of the CDR3 end, with the missing end drawn from the germline J gene. The CDR3 is 16 residues long. Trimming at V came to 5 bases and at J to 1 base, leaving 6 bases not matched to a gene. Germline CDR1 reads LNHDA; CDR2 reads SQIVND (reference sequence).

Concerning this clone: Read coverage stops 3 residues before the CDR3 terminus; the germline J gene supplies the remainder. The V and J genes are TRBV19 and TRBJ2-7; 8 nucleotides line up with TRBD2. Germline V gene sequence: CDR1 LNHDA, CDR2 SQIVND (reference sequence). The CDR3 is made up of 15 amino acids. J gave up 1 base and V 0 bases, and 2 bases lay outside the gene matches. This chain's CDR3 is CASSIDTSGSYEQYF. The sequenced part of the CDR3 DNA is TGTGCCAGTAGTATAGATACTAGCGGATCCTACGAG.

This clone was counted ten times or more. The CDR3 is cut off 3 residues early in the read; its end comes from the germline J gene. The chain carries TRBV30 and TRBJ2-4; TRBD2 might be the D (5 bases). The V gene's germline CDR1 is GTSNPN and CDR2 SVGIG (reference sequence). There are 12 residues in the CDR3. CDR3 DNA, as far as it was read: TGTGCCTGGGGTGGGGTCGGGGATTAT. Translation gives CAWGGVGDY. The whole CDR3 reads CAWGGVGDYQYF.

About this clone itself: The read terminates 3 residues ahead of where the CDR3 ends, so the germline J gene completes it. The rearrangement joins TRBV7-2 to TRBJ1-6; TRBD1 might be the D (5 bases). Germline CDR1 reads SGHTA; CDR2 reads FQGNSA. CDR3 length equals 14 residues. The V end was cut by 1 base, the J end by 9 bases, with 10 bases between. This CDR3 is CASSLERGVSPLHF. CDR3 bases read: TGTGCCAGCAGCTTAGAGCGAGGGGTTTCACCC.

As regards this clone: Germline is not matched at one junction end, which may reflect a read error. The CDR3 end lies 3 residues beyond the end of the read and is filled in from the germline J gene. Different DNA sequences within this sample yield the same CDR3. The chain joins TRBV7-9 to TRBJ1-5; the match to TRBD1 covers 7 bases. This CDR3 region has 14 residues. CDR1 is SEHNR and CDR2 is FQNEAQ in the germline V gene (reference sequence). CDR3 sequence: CASSRGGGNQPQHF. The sequenced part of the CDR3 DNA is TGTGCCAGCAGCCGTGGAGGGGGCAATCAACCC.